This T cell receptor beta chain derives from a study of T cell repertoires in cytomegalovirus infection. TCRdb used MiXCR to reprocess the reads, holding one entry per CDR3 protein. The data show around 750,000 distinct CDR3 sequences, with approximately 29% seen just once and around 12% held by the top ten. Germline assignment: CDR1 LNHDA and CDR2 SQIVND (reference sequence). Trimming at V came to 4 bases and at J to 4 bases, leaving 1 base not matched to a gene. CDR3 length: 12 amino acids. About this clonotype itself: Its matching antigen is unknown.

The rearrangement joins TRBV19 to TRBJ2-7; 7 bases fit TRBD2. This clonotype was obtained from a human donor in good health (CMV status not recorded). Some clones in this sample may be carry-over from other donors' samples. Source: cultured CD8+ T cells from PBMCs, taken from culture after CMV antigen stimulation. The CDR3 loop is CASSTGGYEQYF. CDR3 in DNA: TGTGCCAGTAGTACCGGGGGGTACGAGCAGTACTTC.